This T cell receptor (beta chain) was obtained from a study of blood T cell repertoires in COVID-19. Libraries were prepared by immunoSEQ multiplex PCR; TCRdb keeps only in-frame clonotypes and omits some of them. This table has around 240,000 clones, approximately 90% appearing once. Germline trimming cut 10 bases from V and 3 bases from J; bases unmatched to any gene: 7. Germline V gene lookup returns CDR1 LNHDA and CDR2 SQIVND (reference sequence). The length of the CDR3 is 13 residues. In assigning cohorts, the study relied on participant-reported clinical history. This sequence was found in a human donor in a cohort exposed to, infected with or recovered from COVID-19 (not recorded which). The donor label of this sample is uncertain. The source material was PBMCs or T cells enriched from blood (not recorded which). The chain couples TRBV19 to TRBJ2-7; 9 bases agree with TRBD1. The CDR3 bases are TGTGCCACCTCCGGGACAGGGCTCTACGAGCAGTACTTC. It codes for CATSGTGLYEQYF.